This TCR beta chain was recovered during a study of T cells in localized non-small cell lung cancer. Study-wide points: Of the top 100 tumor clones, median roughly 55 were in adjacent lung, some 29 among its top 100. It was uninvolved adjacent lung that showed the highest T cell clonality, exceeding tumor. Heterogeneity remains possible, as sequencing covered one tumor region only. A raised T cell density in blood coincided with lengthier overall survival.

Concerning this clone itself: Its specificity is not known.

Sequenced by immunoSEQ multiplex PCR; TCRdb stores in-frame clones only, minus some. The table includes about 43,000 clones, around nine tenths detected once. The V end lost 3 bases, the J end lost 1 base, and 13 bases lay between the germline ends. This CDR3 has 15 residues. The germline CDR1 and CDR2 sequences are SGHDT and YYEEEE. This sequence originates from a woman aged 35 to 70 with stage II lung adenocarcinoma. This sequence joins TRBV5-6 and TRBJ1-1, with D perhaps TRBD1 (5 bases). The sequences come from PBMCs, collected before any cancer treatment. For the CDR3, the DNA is TGTGCCAGCAGCTGGGGGGGACGGAGGAACACTGAAGCTTTCTTT. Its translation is CASSWGGRRNTEAFF.